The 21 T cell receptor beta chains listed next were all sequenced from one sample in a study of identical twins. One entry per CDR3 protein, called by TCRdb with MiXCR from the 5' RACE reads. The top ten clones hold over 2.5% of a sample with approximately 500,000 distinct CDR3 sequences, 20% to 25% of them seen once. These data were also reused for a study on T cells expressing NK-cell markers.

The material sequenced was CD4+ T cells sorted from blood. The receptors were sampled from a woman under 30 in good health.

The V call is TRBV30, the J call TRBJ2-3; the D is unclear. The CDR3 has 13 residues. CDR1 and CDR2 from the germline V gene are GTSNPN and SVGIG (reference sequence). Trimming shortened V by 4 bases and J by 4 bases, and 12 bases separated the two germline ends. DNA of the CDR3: TGTGCCTGGAACCCCAATCAGGCAGATACGCAGTATTTT. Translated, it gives CAWNPNQADTQYF.

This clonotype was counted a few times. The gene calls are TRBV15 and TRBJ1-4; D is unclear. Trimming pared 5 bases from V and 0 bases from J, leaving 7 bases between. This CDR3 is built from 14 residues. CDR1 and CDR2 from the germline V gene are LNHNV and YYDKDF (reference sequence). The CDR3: CATSFRTTNEKLFF. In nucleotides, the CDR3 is TGTGCCACCAGCTTCCGTACAACTAATGAAAAACTGTTTTTT.

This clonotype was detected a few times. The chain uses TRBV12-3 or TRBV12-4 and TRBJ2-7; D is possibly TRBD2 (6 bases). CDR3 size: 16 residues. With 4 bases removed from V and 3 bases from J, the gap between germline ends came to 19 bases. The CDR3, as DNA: TGTGCCAGCAGTTCGACTACCGGGACGGACTACTACGAGCAGTACTTC. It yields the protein CASSSTTGTDYYEQYF.

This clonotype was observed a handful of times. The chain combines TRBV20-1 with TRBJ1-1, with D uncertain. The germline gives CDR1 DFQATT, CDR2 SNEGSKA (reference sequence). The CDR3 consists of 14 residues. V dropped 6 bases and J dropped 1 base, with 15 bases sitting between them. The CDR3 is CSATSGWQNTEAFF. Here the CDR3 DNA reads TGCAGTGCAACTTCGGGTTGGCAGAACACTGAAGCTTTCTTT.

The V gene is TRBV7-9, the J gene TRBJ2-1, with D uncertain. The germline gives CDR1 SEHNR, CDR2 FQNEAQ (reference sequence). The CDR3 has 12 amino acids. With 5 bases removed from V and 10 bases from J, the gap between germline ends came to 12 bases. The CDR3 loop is CASSPLAREQFF. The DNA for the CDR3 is TGTGCCAGCAGCCCTTTAGCTAGGGAGCAGTTCTTC.

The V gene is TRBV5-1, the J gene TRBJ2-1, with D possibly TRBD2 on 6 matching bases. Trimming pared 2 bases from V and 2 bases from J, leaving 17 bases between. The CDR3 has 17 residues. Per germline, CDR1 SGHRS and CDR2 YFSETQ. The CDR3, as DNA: TGCGCCAGCAGCTTCACTTCCGGGACTCTACCCTACAATGAGCAGTTCTTC. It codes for CASSFTSGTLPYNEQFF. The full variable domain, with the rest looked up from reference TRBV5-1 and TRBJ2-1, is KAGVTQTPRYLIKTRGQQVTLSCSPISGHRSVSWYQQTPGQGLQFLFEYFSETQRNKGNFPGRFSGRQFSNSRSEMNVSTLELGDSALYLCASSFTSGTLPYNEQFFGPGTRLTVL.

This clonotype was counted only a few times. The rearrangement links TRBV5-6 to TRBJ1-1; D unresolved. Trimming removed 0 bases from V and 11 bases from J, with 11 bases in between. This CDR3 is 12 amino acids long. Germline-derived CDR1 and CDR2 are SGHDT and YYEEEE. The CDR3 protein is CASSLGAQAAFF. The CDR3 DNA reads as TGTGCCAGCAGCTTGGGGGCCCAGGCGGCTTTCTTT. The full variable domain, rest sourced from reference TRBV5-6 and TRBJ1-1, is DAGVTQSPTHLIKTRGQQVTLRCSPKSGHDTVSWYQQALGQGPQFIFQYYEEEERQRGNFPDRFSGHQFPNYSSELNVNALLLGDSALYLCASSLGAQAAFFGQGTRLTVV.

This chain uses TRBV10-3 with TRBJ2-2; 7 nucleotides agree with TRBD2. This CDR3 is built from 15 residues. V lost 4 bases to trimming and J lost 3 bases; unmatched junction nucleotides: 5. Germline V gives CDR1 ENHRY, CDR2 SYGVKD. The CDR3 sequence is CAISAWAGDTGELFF. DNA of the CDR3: TGTGCCATCAGTGCTTGGGCGGGGGACACCGGGGAGCTGTTTTTT.

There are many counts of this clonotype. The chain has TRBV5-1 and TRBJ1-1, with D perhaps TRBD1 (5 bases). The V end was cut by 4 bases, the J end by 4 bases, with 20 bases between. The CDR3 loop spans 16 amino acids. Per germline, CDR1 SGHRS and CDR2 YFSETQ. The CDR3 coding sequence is TGCGCCAGCAGCCCTCAGCCCTCCACGAGGGGCACTGAAGCTTTCTTT. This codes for CASSPQPSTRGTEAFF.

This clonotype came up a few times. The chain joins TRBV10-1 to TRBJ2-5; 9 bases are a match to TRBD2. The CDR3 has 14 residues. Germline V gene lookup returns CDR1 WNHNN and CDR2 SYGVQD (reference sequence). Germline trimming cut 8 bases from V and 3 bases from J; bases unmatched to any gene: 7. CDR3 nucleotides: TGCGCCAGCCCATCAGCGGGGGGAAAAGAGACCCAGTACTTC. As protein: CASPSAGGKETQYF.

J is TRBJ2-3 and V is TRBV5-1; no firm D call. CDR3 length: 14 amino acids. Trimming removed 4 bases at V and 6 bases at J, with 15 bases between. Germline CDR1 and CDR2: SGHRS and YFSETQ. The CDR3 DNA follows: TGCGCCAGCAGCCCACCTACGCTAGAGGATACGCAGTATTTT. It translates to CASSPPTLEDTQYF.

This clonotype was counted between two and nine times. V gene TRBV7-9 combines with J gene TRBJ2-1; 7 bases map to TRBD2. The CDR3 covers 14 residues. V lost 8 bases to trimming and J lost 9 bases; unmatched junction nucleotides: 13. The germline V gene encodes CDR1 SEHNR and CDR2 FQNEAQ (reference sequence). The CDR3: CASGRTGLLSEQFF. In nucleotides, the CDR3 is TGTGCCAGCGGACGTACGGGACTACTCAGTGAGCAGTTCTTC.

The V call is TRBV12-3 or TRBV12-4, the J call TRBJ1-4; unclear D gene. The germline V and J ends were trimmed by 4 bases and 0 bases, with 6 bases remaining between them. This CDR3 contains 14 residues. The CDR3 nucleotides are TGTGCCAGCAGTTGGAGGGCAACTAATGAAAAACTGTTTTTT. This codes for CASSWRATNEKLFF.

In nucleotides, the CDR3 is TGCGCCAGCAGTACCCGCTCGAGCAGCAATGAGCAGTTCTTC. Protein product: CASSTRSSSNEQFF. The chain employs TRBV5-1 and TRBJ2-1; D gene ambiguous. V was cut by 5 bases and J by 6 bases, with 15 bases left in between. Germline V CDR1 and CDR2: SGHRS, YFSETQ. CDR3 length equals 14 residues.

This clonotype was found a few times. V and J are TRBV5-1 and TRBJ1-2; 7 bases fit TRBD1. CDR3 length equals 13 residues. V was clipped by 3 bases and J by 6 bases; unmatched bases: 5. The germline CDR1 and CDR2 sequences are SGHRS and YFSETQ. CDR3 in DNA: TGCGCCAGCAGCTCACAGGGGAAGAATGGCTACACCTTC. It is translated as CASSSQGKNGYTF.

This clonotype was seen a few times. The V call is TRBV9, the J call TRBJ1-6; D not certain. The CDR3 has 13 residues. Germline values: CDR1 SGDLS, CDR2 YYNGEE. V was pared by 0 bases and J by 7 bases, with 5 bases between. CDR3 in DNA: TGTGCCAGCAGCGTAGACGAGAATTCACCCCTCCACTTT. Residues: CASSVDENSPLHF.

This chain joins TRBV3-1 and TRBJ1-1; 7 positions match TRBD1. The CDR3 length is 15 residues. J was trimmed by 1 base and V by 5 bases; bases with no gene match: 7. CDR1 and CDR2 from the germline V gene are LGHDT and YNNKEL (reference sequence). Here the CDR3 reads CASSKRDRKNTEAFF. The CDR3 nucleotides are TGTGCCAGCAGCAAAAGGGACAGAAAGAACACTGAAGCTTTCTTT.

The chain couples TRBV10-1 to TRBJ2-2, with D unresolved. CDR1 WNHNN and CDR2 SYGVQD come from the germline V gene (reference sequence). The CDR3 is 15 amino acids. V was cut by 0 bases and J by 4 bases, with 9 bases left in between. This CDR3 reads CASSESGRTTGELFF. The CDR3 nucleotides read TGCGCCAGCAGTGAGTCTGGAAGGACCACCGGGGAGCTGTTTTTT.

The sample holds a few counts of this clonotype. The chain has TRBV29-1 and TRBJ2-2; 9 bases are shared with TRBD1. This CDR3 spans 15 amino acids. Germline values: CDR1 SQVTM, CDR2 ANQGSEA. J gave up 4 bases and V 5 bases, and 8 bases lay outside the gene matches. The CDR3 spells CSVITGGVGTGELFF. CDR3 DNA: TGCAGCGTTATCACAGGGGGCGTGGGCACCGGGGAGCTGTTTTTT.

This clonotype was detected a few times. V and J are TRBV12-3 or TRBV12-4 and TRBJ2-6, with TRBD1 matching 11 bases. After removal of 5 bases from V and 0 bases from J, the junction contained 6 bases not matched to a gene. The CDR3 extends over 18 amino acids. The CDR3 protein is CASSLSGTGGSGANVLTF. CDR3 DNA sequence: TGTGCCAGCAGTCTCTCCGGGACAGGGGGCTCTGGGGCCAACGTCCTGACTTTC.

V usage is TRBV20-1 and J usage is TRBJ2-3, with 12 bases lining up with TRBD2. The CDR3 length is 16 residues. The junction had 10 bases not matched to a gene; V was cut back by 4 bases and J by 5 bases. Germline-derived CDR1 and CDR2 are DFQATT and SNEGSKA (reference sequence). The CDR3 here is CSAIPLTSGRIDTQYF. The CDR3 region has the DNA TGCAGTGCTATTCCCTTAACTAGCGGGAGGATAGATACGCAGTATTTT.